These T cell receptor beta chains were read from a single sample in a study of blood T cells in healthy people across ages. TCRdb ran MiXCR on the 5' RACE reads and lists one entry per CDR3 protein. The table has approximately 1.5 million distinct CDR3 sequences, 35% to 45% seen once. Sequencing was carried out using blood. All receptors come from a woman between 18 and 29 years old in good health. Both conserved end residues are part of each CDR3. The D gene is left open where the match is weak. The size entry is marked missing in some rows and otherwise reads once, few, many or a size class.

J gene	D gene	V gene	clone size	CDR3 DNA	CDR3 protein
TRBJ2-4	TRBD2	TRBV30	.	TGTGCCTGGAGAGGGCGGGGGACGAATGAGCAGTACTTC	CAWRGRGTNEQYF
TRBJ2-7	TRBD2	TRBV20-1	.	TGCAGTGCTAGAAGAGCGGGGCTAGGGAACAAGCAGTACTTC	CSARRAGLGNKQYF
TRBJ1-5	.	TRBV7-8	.	TGTGCCAGCAGCTTAGCCGGGAATTCGGATCAGCCCCAGCATTTT	CASSLAGNSDQPQHF
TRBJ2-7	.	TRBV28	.	TGTGCCAGCAGTACCTCATCTAGGTCCGAGCAGTACTTC	CASSTSSRSEQYF
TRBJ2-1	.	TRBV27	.	TGTGCCAGCAGTTCATCACTGGGCCCTTACTACAATGAGCAGTTCTTC	CASSSSLGPYYNEQFF
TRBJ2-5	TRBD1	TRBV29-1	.	TGCAGCACTAGGACAGGGTGGGAGCAGTACTTC	CSTRTGWEQYF
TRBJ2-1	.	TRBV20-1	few	TGCAGCGCGGGACCCCCCCATTTAGCCGAGCAGTTCTTC	CSAGPPHLAEQFF
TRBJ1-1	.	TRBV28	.	TGTGCCAGCAGGTTGGAGGAGAACACTGAAGCTTTCTTT	CASRLEENTEAFF
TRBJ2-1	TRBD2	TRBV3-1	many	TGTGCCAGCAGCCGGACTAGCGGGAGCGGAAATGAGCAGTTCTTC	CASSRTSGSGNEQFF
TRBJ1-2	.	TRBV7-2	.	TGTGCCAGCAGCTTAGCGAACAGGGTCCACTATGGCTACACCTTC	CASSLANRVHYGYTF
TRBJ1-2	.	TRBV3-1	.	TGTGCCAGCAGCCAACGTCTCGGATCCTATGGCTACACCTTC	CASSQRLGSYGYTF
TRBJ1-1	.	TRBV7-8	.	TGTGCCAGCAGCATCAGGGCGGCGAACACTGAAGCTTTCTTT	CASSIRAANTEAFF
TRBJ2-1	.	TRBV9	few	TGTGCCAGCAGCGCAGGGTCGGGGACTTACAATGAGCAGTTCTTC	CASSAGSGTYNEQFF
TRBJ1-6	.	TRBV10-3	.	TGTGCCATCAGTGAGTCCCACAGTTCACCCCTCCACTTT	CAISESHSSPLHF
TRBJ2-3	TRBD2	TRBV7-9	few	TGTGCCATCAGCGGGGCGGGAGAGAGCACAGATACGCAGTATTTT	CAISGAGESTDTQYF
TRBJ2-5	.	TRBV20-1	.	TGCAGTGCTAGAGCCCTAGCGCTTAAAGAGACCCAGTACTTC	CSARALALKETQYF
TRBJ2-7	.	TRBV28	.	TGTGTCAGCAGCTTGGGCTCGACCTACGGGCAGTACTTC	CVSSLGSTYGQYF
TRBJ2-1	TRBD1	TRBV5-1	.	TGCGCCAGCAGGTCACAGGGGGATGAGCAGTTCTTC	CASRSQGDEQFF
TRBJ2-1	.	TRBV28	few	TGTGCCAGCTGTGGAACCGGGGACCTAGGACCTTTCGATGAGCAGTTCTTC	CASCGTGDLGPFDEQFF
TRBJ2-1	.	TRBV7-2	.	TGTGCCAGCAGCTTAGAGGGTTGGCCGGGGGCCTTCAATGAGCAGTTCTTC	CASSLEGWPGAFNEQFF
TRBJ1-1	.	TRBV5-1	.	TGCGCCAGCAAGTTCCCGAACAGGGAGGGGAACACTGAAGCTTTCTTT	CASKFPNREGNTEAFF
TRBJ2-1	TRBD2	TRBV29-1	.	TGCAGCGCAAGCGGGAGGGCCTACAATGAGCAGTTCTTC	CSASGRAYNEQFF
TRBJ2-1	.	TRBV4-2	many	TGTGCCAGCAGCCAACCTACCAATGAGCAGTTCTTC	CASSQPTNEQFF